The T cell receptor beta chain described here comes from a study of blood T cells in healthy people across ages. Study in general: Through template switching, about one barcoded beta molecule was captured per two T cells, as measured in model experiments.

The V and J ends lost 3 bases and 0 bases respectively, with 9 bases between them. Germline values: CDR1 SGHRS, CDR2 YFSETQ. The CDR3 extends over 14 amino acids. Using a J-beta primer mix together with a sample-barcoded 5' primer, a second PCR was run for about 7 to 12 cycles. Each cDNA was tagged by a template-switch adaptor containing 12 random nucleotides. TCRdb reprocessed the 5' RACE reads via MiXCR and lists one record per CDR3 protein. This table has 1.5 million to 2 million distinct CDR3 sequences, about 49% appearing once. Broader study findings: Per million T cells, the diversity of TCR beta decreased roughly linearly as age advanced. Long-lived donors exceeded aged donors in naive CD4+ cells and diversity.

Points on this clonotype: Its antigen remains unknown.

Sequencing used blood. The TCR sequence derives from a middle-aged woman in good health. This chain uses TRBV5-1 with TRBJ1-1; D is undetermined. Here the CDR3 DNA reads TGCGCCAGCAGCTCGGGAGTATTGAACACTGAAGCTTTCTTT. Translated, it gives CASSSGVLNTEAFF.